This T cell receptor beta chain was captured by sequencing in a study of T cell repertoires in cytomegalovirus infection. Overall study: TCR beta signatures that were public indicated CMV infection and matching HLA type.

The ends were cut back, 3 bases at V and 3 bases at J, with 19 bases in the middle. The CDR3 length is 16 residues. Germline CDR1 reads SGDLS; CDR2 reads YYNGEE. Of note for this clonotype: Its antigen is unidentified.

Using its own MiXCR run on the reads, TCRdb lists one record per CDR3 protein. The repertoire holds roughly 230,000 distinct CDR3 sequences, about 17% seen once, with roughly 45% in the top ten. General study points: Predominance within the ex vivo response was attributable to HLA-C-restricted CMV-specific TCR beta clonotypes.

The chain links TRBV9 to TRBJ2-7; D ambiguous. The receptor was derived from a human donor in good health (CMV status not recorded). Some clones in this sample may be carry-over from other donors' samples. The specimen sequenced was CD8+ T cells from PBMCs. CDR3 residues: CASSASGRSSLYEQYF. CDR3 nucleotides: TGTGCCAGCAGCGCCTCAGGACGCTCCAGTCTCTACGAGCAGTACTTC.